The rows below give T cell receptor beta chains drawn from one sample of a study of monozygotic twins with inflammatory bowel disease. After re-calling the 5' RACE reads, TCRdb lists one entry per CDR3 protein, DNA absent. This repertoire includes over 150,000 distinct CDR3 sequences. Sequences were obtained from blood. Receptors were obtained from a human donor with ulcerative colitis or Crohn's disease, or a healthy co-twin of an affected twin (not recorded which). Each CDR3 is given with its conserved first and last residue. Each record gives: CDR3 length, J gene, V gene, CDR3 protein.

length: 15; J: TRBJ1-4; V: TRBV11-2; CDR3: CASQTPSRANEKLFF
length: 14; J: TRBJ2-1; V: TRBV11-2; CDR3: CASSLGTGQRARFF
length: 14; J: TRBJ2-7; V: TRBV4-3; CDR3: CASSQEVYSYEQYF
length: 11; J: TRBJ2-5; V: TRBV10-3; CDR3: CAISESETQYF
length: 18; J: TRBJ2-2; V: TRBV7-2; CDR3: CASSLATGGAVNTGELFF
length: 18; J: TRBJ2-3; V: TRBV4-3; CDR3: CASSQNVPLAGVTDTQYF
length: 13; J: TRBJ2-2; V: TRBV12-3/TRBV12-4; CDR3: CASGDSWTGELFF
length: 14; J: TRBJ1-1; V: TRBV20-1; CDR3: CSASSALMNTEAFF
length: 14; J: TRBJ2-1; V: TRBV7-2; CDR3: CASSLAPTSPAAFF
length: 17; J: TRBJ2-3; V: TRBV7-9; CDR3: CASSLAQIQGSTDTQYF
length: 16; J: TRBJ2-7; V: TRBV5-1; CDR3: CASSAGRDRVPHEQYF
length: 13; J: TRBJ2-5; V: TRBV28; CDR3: CASSRSLGETQYF
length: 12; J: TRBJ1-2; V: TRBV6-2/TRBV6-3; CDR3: CASSYRQDGYTF
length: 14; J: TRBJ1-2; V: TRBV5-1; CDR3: CASSSGMGGYGYTF
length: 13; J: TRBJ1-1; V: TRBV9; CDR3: CASSRGPNTEAFF
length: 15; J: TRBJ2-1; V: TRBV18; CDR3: CASSPPGGSYNEQFF
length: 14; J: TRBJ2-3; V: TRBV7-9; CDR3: CASSLRDGTDTQYF
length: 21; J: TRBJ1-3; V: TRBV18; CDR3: CASSPSGSGQGTPLSGNTIYF
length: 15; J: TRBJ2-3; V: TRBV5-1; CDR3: CASSPLPGEKDTQYF
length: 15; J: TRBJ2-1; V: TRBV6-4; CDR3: CASSDGAGGYNEQFF
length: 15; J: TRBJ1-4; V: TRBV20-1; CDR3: CSARDAGQGNEKLFF
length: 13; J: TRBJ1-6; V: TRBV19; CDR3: CASTEGASSPLHF
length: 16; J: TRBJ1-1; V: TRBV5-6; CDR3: CASSSIPEEVNTEAFF
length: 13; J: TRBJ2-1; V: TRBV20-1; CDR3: CSARTTSFDEQFF
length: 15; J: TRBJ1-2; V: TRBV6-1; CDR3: CASKRGEITGYGYTF
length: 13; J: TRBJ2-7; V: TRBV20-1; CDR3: CSASGGYYYEQYF
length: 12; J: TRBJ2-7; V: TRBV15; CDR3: CATSRDGYEQYF
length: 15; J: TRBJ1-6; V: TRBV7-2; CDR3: CASSPDRAQNSPLHF
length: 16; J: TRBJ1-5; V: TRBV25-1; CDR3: CASSEYRQGADQPQHF
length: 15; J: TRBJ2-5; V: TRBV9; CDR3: CASSIAPGTQETQYF
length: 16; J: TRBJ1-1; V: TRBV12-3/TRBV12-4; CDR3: CASSLGEPTMNTEAFF
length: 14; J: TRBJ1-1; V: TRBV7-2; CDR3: CASSLARGGTEAFF
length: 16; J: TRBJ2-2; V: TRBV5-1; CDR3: CASSQGQGEGTGELFF
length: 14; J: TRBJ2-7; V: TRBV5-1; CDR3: CATKVGEGSYEQYF
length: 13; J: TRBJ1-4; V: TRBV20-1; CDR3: CSAKDRGNEKLFF
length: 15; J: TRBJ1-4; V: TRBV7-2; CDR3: CASSLDGTTNEKLFF
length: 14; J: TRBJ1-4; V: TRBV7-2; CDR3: CASSLAGIGEKLFF
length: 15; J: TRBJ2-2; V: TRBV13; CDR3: CASSLGGSRTGELFF
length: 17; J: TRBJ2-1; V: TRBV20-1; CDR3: CSASGELAGGTYNEQFF
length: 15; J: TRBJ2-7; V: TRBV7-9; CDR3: CASSSSGLPSYEQYF
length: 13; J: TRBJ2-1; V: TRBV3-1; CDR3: CASSQDRGDEQFF
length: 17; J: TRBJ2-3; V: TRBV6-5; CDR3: CASSYSIAPTGPDTQYF
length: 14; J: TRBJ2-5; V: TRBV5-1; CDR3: CASSQMGSQETQYF
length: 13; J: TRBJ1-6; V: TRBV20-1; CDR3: CSASRDSNSPLHF
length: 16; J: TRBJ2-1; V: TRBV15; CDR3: CATSRSGQASYDEQFF
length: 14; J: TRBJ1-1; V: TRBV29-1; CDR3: CSVVRGNPTAEAFF
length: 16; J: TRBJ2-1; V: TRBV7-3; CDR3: CASSPNGDGSYNEQFF